This paragraph reports one TCR beta chain. The antigen this receptor binds is unknown. Qualities for individual bases were not recorded, and no much larger clone is one base off. The sample belongs to a study of cytomegalovirus exposure and HLA in healthy donors (dated by TCRdb to about 2017). Describing the broader study: An earlier analysis of approximately 550 of the donors reported about 250 Gb of sequence data and roughly 100 million unique TCR beta sequences from 190 million or so T cells. An early release that covered fewer than 750 HLA-typed donors contained approximately 320 gigabases of sequencing data and around 80 million unique TCR sequences. Of the roughly 400 genotyped donors, approximately 83% fell in the genetic ancestry cluster associated with self-reported Caucasian donors. The study was designed to test whether signatures of past pathogen exposure could be identified by cataloging public T cell receptors. The study profiled the T cell repertoires of around 700 subjects by immunosequencing and related them to cytomegalovirus serostatus. A separate validation cohort of some 130 different subjects was used in addition to the approximately 700-subject first cohort. High-throughput TCR immunosequencing, statistical association of individual TCRs with disease status, and machine learning were combined to predict cytomegalovirus infection status. To study patterns of TCR occurrence, a later analysis re-analyzed previously published TCR beta repertoires from just over 650 donors and added high-resolution HLA genotyping. In the later analysis, no new phenotypic data were used to find candidate immune exposures; instead, reliance was placed on TCR beta sequences and their occurrence across donors. An earlier analysis of 587 of the donors used high-throughput TCR beta sequencing to judge whether each TCR beta V gene segment behaved as functional or pseudogenic. Donor age, sex, ethnicity and CMV serostatus were collected together with the repertoire data. A later genetic analysis took genome-wide SNP genotypes for about three fifths of the 666 donors and used that subset as a discovery cohort. Every repertoire in the discovery cohort had been generated on one and the same sequencing platform. HLA typing included class I and class II loci at four-digit resolution. Typing coverage varied by locus: roughly 629-630 donors for A, B, C, DRB1 and DQB1; roughly 560 for DQA1; over 600 for DPA1; around 490 for DPB1. Roughly five DR-DQ haplotypes were handled as single units for association and clustering because linkage in the cohort was strong. Across approximately 400 genotyped donors of the cohort, an average of approximately 240,000 unique TCR beta nucleotide sequences per donor were sequenced, and roughly a sixth of those sequences were non-productive. What the work shows at the level of the full study, not this receptor alone: Assigning TCR associations to individual alleles was difficult when HLA alleles, especially DR and DQ, strongly co-occurred. In a later analysis, TCR association rates were found to vary across HLA loci, with the most associated TCRs seen for DRB1 alleles and the fewest for HLA-C alleles. For the cohort, immune exposure information was limited to CMV serostatus. In a later analysis, most CMV-associated TCR beta chains were found to appear HLA-restricted, with HLA associations seemingly driven largely by CMV exposure. In a later analysis, some 18,000 TCR beta sequences were associated with specific HLA alleles at a false discovery rate of 0.05. The presence/absence analyses assumed that sequencing depth was roughly uniform across donors, and that assumption may not be true. Because HLA typing was missing for some donors at each locus, association tests included only the typed subset. According to a later genetic analysis, donors in an Asian-associated ancestry cluster had fewer N-insertions in productive TCRs than the approximately 700-donor mean. The classifier was reported to diagnose cytomegalovirus status with high specificity and sensitivity in both the original cohort and the validation cohort. A later analysis found that HLA-associated TCR beta chains were more clonally expanded and had lower generation probabilities than equally common non-associated chains. A further reported finding was that TCR beta sequences accurately predicted the HLA-A and HLA-B alleles for most subjects in the first cohort. Because counts were too low, fewer than 20 rarely observed V segments, including chromosome 9 orphons, were excluded from the earlier analysis of some 540 of the donors. A cluster of highly shared sequence variants was judged likely to be a technical artifact of the sequencing pipeline. In an earlier analysis of 587 of the donors, most TCR beta V segments appeared in productive rearrangements about 87% or about 30% of the time, broadly matching IMGT annotations. A total of 164 TCR beta chains were listed by the study as associated with cytomegalovirus. According to the authors, the approach could potentially be generalized to other disease states and immunological phenotypes. Linkage disequilibrium might explain the correlated functional status among segregating V segments, but an unknown experimental factor could not be excluded. In vitro tests confirmed that a few of the cytomegalovirus-associated TCR beta chains recognize cytomegalovirus antigens. V-gene and J-gene trimming of TCR beta chains was associated with a missense DCLRE1C variant in a later genetic analysis, and the association was replicated in an independent cohort. Most TCR sequences were observed very rarely across donors, whereas some public TCRs were present in many individuals. This cohort had only TCR beta chains sequenced, and the lack of alpha or paired-chain data limited which features could be detected. The 87-base-pair reads could not distinguish some IMGT-functional V segments, including TRBV6-2 and TRBV6-3, so those segments were excluded. In a later analysis, several top co-occurrence clusters were reported to appear linked to parvovirus B19, influenza, CMV and Epstein-Barr virus.

Libraries were made using the immunoSEQ multiplex PCR assay. The multiplex PCR relied on a mix of 60 forward primers for TCR Vbeta segments and 13 reverse primers for TCR Jbeta segments. The CDR3 region of rearranged TCR beta genes was amplified from genomic DNA with a multiplex PCR assay. Amplified TCR beta libraries were sequenced as 87-base-pair reads on the Illumina HiSeq System. Under the source paper's analysis protocol: A later analysis counted about 80 million unique TCR beta chains across the 670 or so repertoires, and some 11 million of these chains were shared by at least two donors. A nearest-neighbor algorithm error-corrected the raw reads and collapsed the reads into unique sequences, merging closely related sequences to remove PCR and sequencing errors. Alignment of CDR3 sequences to IMGT reference sequences was used to assign V, D and J gene segments. Each retained sequence needed at least a six-nucleotide match to both a V gene segment and a J gene segment. A rearrangement counted as productive if the CDR3 had no stop codons and remained in frame with V and J, and every other rearrangement counted as non-productive. Following IMGT convention, CDR3 was defined as the stretch from the second conserved V-encoded cysteine up to the conserved J-encoded phenylalanine. In an earlier analysis of roughly 580 of the donors, sequences lacking an unambiguous match to a single V gene segment were excluded. An earlier analysis of over 450 of the donors classified V segments as functional when productive rearrangements were above 56.7% and as segregating when the standard deviation between donors was above 5%. A statistical classification framework was built for diagnosing cytomegalovirus status from the catalog of TCR beta chain sequences. V and J gene assignment, in a later analysis, came from comparing TCR nucleotide sequences with IMGT/GENE-DB human TR gene sequences. Using the TCRdist pipeline, a later analysis assigned CDR3 sequences along with most-parsimonious VDJ recombination scenarios. In a later analysis, each TCR beta chain was defined by its CDR3 amino acid sequence together with its V-gene family, and reads lacking a unique V-gene family were excluded. In a later analysis, nearly 600 highly shared, low-generation-probability nucleotide sequences were removed to address suspected cross-contamination and a sequencing artifact. For each public chain, a later analysis derived a clonal expansion index from normalized ranks of inferred template counts within each repertoire. In a later analysis, generation probabilities were computed using a VDJ recombination model fitted to out-of-frame rearrangements, and the results were checked against IGoR. In a later analysis, hypergeometric tests were used to score TCR-TCR, TCR-HLA and TCR-CMV co-occurrence, with a repertoire-size bias correction applied to TCR pairs. In a later analysis, false discovery rates were estimated by permuting HLA or CMV assignments 20 times. A later analysis grouped co-occurring TCRs with DBSCAN, adding TCRdist sequence similarity when clustering within HLA-allele-positive subsets. Repertoires with fewer than 30,000 or more than 120,000 public chains were left out of co-occurrence clustering, as were about 5 repertoires with anomalous nucleotide sharing. Here the immuneACCESS table is served through TCRdb, limited to in-frame sequences with V and J called. Missing clones are a known gap in these copies; in checked studies unresolved V genes cover under half, and the rest lacks a known reason. Clone size and the V and J calls come from that table; the DNA yielded D and trimming. This sample is represented by around 130,000 clones; roughly 72% of them were singletons. The ten largest clones take up less than 2% of the sample.

The cohort comprised fewer than 750 healthy bone marrow donors. At the time of sampling, all cohort members were nominally healthy, though unrecorded immune exposures were likely present. The donor was CMV seronegative and belonged to the group of over 300 seronegative cohort members. A peripheral blood sample was collected from each donor, and TCR beta sequencing was performed on peripheral blood mononuclear cells. Genomic DNA was extracted from the blood cell samples with the Qiagen DNeasy Blood Extraction Kit. CDR1 and CDR2 were assigned from the germline V gene as SNHLY and FYNNEI. Its CDR3 holds 16 amino acids, cysteine through phenylalanine. CDR3 DNA only is kept here, 48 bases in frame from base 1. V sheds 6 bases and J sheds 7 bases, leaving 24 bases between their ends.

The V and J genes are TRBV2 and TRBJ1-1; a weak D assignment points to TRBD1 (6 bases agree). Material: PBMCs. The receptor was isolated from a man in his forties in good health and CMV-seronegative. The bases are TGTGCCAGCAGCGACATTTCCAGGGGCGGTAATTATGAAGCTTTCTTT. It specifies CASSDISRGGNYEAFF.